This TCR beta chain came from a study of blood T cell repertoires in COVID-19. The overall study: PBMCs, B-cell-depleted T cells, or T cells were the source of the cDNA or gDNA that made up the material.

In the source study's methods: The assay estimated nucleated cells by amplifying reference gene primers. Only in-frame clones appear in the TCRdb table, and some are missing; sequencing was by immunoSEQ multiplex PCR. Clonal size and the V and J genes are those of that table, whereas D and trimming came from the DNA. This table has about 75,000 clones, 70% to 85% appearing once. Germline trimming cut 1 base from V and 0 bases from J; bases unmatched to any gene: 5. CDR3 length: 18 amino acids. Per the germline V gene, CDR1 is LNHDA and CDR2 is SQIVND (reference sequence). Sequencing was performed on peripheral blood. This receptor was identified in a woman aged 45 to 65 with acute or convalescent COVID-19. The chain recombines TRBV19 with TRBJ2-1, with 11 bases that match TRBD2. The CDR3 here is CASSIALAGGPSYNEQFF. The CDR3 bases are TGTGCCAGTAGTATAGCGCTAGCGGGAGGCCCCTCCTACAATGAGCAGTTCTTC.